The entry below describes one T cell receptor beta chain. Its target is unknown. One end of the junction fails to match germline, which may point to a read error. The whole isolated RNA underwent reverse transcription, so sequencing captured expressed TCRB transcripts. Regulatory, naive and central memory T cell samples averaged approximately 3.3 million reads. Generated by immunoSEQ multiplex PCR, the TCRdb table keeps only in-frame clones and is missing some. The sample gives 300,000 to 450,000 clones, around 12% of which show up once; around 0.0099% is in the top ten. Heparinised blood was drawn once per donor, averaging around 120 mL. Germline values: CDR1 SGHNT, CDR2 YYREEE (reference sequence). The CDR3 extends over 16 amino acids. These data come from a study of beta chain features in type 1 diabetes. General study points: VDJ junctions in type 1 diabetes patients carried more deletions and fewer insertions. There was a moderate but significant shortening of TCRB CDR3s in all four CD4+ subsets of Type 1 diabetes patients. Here, the possible influence of HLA type (on TCRB rearrangement) remained unresolved.

The gene calls are TRBV5-4 and TRBJ2-3; 13 nucleotides agree with TRBD2. The sequence derives from a woman between 18 and 29 years old with type 1 diabetes. The sample taken for sequencing was naive CD4+ T cells from blood. The CDR3 DNA follows: TGTACCAGCAGCGCCGGACTAGCGGGAGAAGGTGATACGCAGTATTTT. Its protein is CTSSAGLAGEGDTQYF.